This T cell receptor (beta chain) was captured in a study of technical replicates of blood from a few donors. The CDR3 loop spans 14 amino acids. Deletions cut 5 bases from V and 8 bases from J, with 15 bases between. CDR1 is SEHNR and CDR2 is FQNEAQ in the germline V gene (reference sequence). Method: immunoSEQ multiplex PCR; TCRdb's copy keeps in-frame clones and lacks some. The table shows about 58,000 clones, with about 94% occurring only once. Specimen: PBMCs. This chain joins TRBV7-9 and TRBJ1-4, with a weak D call TRBD1 (5 bases). This sequence was found in a human donor in good health. Some clones in this sample may be carry-over from other donors' samples. CDR3 sequence (DNA): TGTGCCAGCAGCGCGGCGGGGGTGGTGGAAAAACTGTTTTTT. This codes for CASSAAGVVEKLFF.